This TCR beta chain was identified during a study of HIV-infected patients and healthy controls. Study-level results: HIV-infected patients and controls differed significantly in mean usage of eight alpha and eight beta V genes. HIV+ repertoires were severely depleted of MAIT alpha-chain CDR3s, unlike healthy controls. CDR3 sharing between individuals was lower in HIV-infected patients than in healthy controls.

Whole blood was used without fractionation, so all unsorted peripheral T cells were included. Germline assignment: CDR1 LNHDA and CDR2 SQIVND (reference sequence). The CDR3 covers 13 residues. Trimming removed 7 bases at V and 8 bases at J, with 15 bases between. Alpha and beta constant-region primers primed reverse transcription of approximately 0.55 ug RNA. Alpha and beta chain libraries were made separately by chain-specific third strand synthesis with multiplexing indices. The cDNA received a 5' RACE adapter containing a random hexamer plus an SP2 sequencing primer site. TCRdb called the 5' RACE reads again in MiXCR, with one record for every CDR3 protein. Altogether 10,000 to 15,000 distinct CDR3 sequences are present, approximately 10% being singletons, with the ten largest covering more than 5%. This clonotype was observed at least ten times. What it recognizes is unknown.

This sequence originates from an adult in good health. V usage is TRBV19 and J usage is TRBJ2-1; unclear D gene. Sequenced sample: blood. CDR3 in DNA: TGTGCCAGTAATACGGGTGCATCCGATGAGCAGTTCTTC. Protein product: CASNTGASDEQFF.